Detailed here is one T cell receptor (beta chain). The source of the sample is a study of blood T cell repertoires in COVID-19. In the study overall: T cells, B-cell-depleted T cells, or PBMCs supplied cDNA or gDNA.

Original data processing: Reference gene primers were amplified, and this amplification served to estimate nucleated cell counts. Generated by immunoSEQ multiplex PCR, the TCRdb table keeps only in-frame clones and is missing some. The V and J calls and the clone size are those of that table, but D and trimming were determined from the DNA. The repertoire has fewer than 60,000 clones, 85% to 95% of them found once; the top ten carry over 0.95%. Seattle researchers signed up patients amid active infection and tracked them longitudinally. V shed 6 bases, J shed 4 bases, and the junction held 7 bases outside the gene matches. Germline V gene data show CDR1 as LNHDA and CDR2 as SQIVND (reference sequence). The CDR3 spans 14 residues.

This sequence joins TRBV19 and TRBJ1-2, with 8 bases identical to TRBD1. Sample: peripheral blood. This sequence was found in a man aged 55 to 69 with COVID-19, enrolled during active disease. Here the CDR3 reads CASSRQGSGYGYTF. The CDR3 coding sequence is TGTGCCAGTAGCCGACAGGGGAGTGGCTATGGCTACACCTTC.